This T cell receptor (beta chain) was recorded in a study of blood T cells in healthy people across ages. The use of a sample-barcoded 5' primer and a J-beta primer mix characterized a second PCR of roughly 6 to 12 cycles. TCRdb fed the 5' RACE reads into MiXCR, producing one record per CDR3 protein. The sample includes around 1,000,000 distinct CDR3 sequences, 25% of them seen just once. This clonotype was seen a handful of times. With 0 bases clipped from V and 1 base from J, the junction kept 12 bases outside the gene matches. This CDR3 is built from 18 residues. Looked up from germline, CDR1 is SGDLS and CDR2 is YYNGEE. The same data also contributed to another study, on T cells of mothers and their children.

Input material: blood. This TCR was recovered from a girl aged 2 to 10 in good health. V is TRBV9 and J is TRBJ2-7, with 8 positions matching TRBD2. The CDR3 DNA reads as TGTGCCAGCAGCGTAGGACCACCGGGGGGGCAGAAGTCCTACGAGCAGTACTTC. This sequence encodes CASSVGPPGGQKSYEQYF.